What follows are 19 T cell receptor beta chains derived from one specimen sequenced in a study of cytomegalovirus exposure and HLA in healthy donors. The PCR was carried out with 60 Vbeta primers and 13 Jbeta primers. Some clones are missing from TCRdb's copy, which holds only in-frame ones; the method was immunoSEQ multiplex PCR. The sample shows more than 200,000 clones, 82% of them seen only once. The specimen sequenced was PBMCs. These TCRs come from a man in his forties in good health and CMV-seropositive.

The chain recombines TRBV6-5 with TRBJ2-5; 12 bases fit TRBD2. TRBJ2-7 matches the DNA end more closely, so the J call is doubtful. This CDR3 comprises 15 residues. Per germline, CDR1 MNHEY and CDR2 SVGAGI. The CDR3 region is CASSTTSGSTYEQYF. Written as DNA, the CDR3 is TGTGCCAGCAGTACGACTAGCGGGAGTACCTACGAGCAGTACTTC.

This clone was observed a handful of times. This chain uses TRBV10-2 with TRBJ2-5, with D maybe TRBD2 (5 bases). The V gene lost 8 bases and the J gene lost 5 bases, with 24 bases spanning the gap. Looked up from germline, CDR1 is WSHSY and CDR2 is SAAADI. CDR3 length: 16 residues. The CDR3 DNA is TGCGCCAGCTCCCTGCAGAGGGAGAGTCTGGGGGAGACCCAGTACTTC. It yields the protein CASSLQRESLGETQYF.

The chain joins TRBV7-2 to TRBJ2-3; 11 nucleotides line up with TRBD2. The CDR3 is 15 amino acids. The V gene end was trimmed by 5 bases and the J gene end by 6 bases; junction bases not matched to a gene: 7. Germline V gives CDR1 SGHTA, CDR2 FQGNSA. The CDR3 here is CASSVTSGRTDTQYF. CDR3 in DNA: TGTGCCAGCAGCGTAACTAGCGGGAGAACGGATACGCAGTATTTT.

The rearrangement links TRBV6-5 to TRBJ2-1; D is possibly TRBD2 (6 bases). This CDR3 is 15 amino acids long. Germline-derived CDR1 and CDR2 are MNHEY and SVGAGI. The ends were cut back, 0 bases at V and 0 bases at J, with 6 bases in the middle. The DNA for the CDR3 is TGTGCCAGCAGTTACTCGACTAGCTCCTACAATGAGCAGTTCTTC. It encodes CASSYSTSSYNEQFF.

The rearrangement joins TRBV4-1 to TRBJ1-2; 7 bases are shared with TRBD1. CDR1 is MGHRA and CDR2 is YSYEKL in the germline V gene. V dropped 1 base and J dropped 4; count of bases not matched to a gene: 3. This CDR3 has 14 amino acids. The DNA for the CDR3 is TGCGCCAGCAGCCAAGGGGACAGAAGCTATGGCTACACCTTC. Amino acid sequence: CASSQGDRSYGYTF.

The chain joins TRBV11-3 to TRBJ2-1, with a tentative D call TRBD2 (5 bases). The CDR3 totals 14 residues. The germline gives CDR1 SGHNT, CDR2 YENEEA. V gave up 5 bases and J gave up 13 bases, with 21 bases separating them. This CDR3 reads CASSPGTLGRGQFF. The CDR3 region has the DNA TGTGCCAGCAGCCCTGGAACTTTGGGTCGGGGACAGTTCTTC.

This clone was seen only a few times. The chain combines TRBV5-1 with TRBJ1-2, with D perhaps matching TRBD1 (5 bases). CDR3 size: 14 residues. Germline CDR1 reads SGHRS; CDR2 reads YFSETQ. The V end was cut by 5 bases, the J end by 4 bases, with 15 bases between. In DNA form, the CDR3 reads TGCGCCAGCAGTCGTGGAGGGCAGGGCTATGGCTACACCTTC. This codes for CASSRGGQGYGYTF.

Only a few counts were recorded for this clone. J is TRBJ1-4 and V is TRBV9; D remains unclear. Germline V CDR1 and CDR2: SGDLS, YYNGEE. The V end lost 3 bases, the J end lost 7 bases, and 10 bases lay between the germline ends. This CDR3 is 13 amino acids long. The CDR3 protein is CASSGENSEKLFF. The CDR3 nucleotides are TGTGCCAGCAGCGGAGAAAATTCTGAAAAACTGTTTTTT. The variable domain in full, completed from reference TRBV9 and TRBJ1-4, reads DSGVTQTPKHLITATGQRVTLRCSPRSGDLSVYWYQQSLDQGLQFLIQYYNGEERAKGNILERFSAQQFPDLHSELNLSSLELGDSALYFCASSGENSEKLFFGSGTQLSVL.

CDR3 in amino acids: CASSSGQGAYYGYTF. Written as DNA, the CDR3 is TGTGCCAGCAGCTCGGGACAGGGAGCTTACTATGGCTACACCTTC. The chain links TRBV7-9 to TRBJ1-2; 9 bases are shared with TRBD1. The CDR3 loop spans 15 amino acids. Germline loops: CDR1 SEHNR, CDR2 FQNEAQ (reference sequence). Trimming took 4 bases from V and 3 from J; bases not matched to a gene: 6.

J is TRBJ2-3 and V is TRBV29-1; 9 bases agree with TRBD2. This CDR3 contains 15 residues. CDR1 SQVTM and CDR2 ANQGSEA come from the germline V gene. J gave up 6 bases and V 4 bases, and 11 bases lay outside the gene matches. The CDR3 loop is CSVAQTSGLPDTQYF. The CDR3 region has the DNA TGCAGCGTTGCCCAGACTAGCGGCCTCCCCGATACGCAGTATTTT.

This clone showed up just a few times. The chain has TRBV28 and TRBJ1-2; D remains unclear. The CDR3 totals 12 residues. Trimming took off 5 bases at V and 4 bases at J, with 8 bases between the two ends. From germline, CDR1 is MDHEN and CDR2 SYDVKM. The CDR3, as DNA: TGTGCCAGCAGTCCGGGTGTCTATGGCTACACCTTC. Its protein is CASSPGVYGYTF.

Written as DNA, the CDR3 is TGCAGCGGGGAGGCTGGCACAGATACGCAGTATTTT. Translating gives CSGEAGTDTQYF. The V call is TRBV29-1, the J call TRBJ2-3, with a tentative D call TRBD2 (6 bases). The CDR3 loop spans 12 amino acids. The V gene's germline CDR1 is SQVTM and CDR2 ANQGSEA. V was pared by 7 bases and J by 1 base, with 9 bases between.

The chain joins TRBV7-8 to TRBJ2-1; D uncertain. The CDR3 spans 16 residues. The V gene's germline CDR1 is SGHVS and CDR2 FQNEAQ. The V end was cut by 2 bases, the J end by 0 bases, with 11 bases between. DNA for the CDR3: TGTGCCAGCAGCTTAACGCTAGGTCTCTCCTACAATGAGCAGTTCTTC. This encodes CASSLTLGLSYNEQFF.

The J gene is TRBJ2-7, the V gene TRBV5-1; TRBD1 might be the D (5 bases). The germline CDR1 and CDR2 sequences are SGHRS and YFSETQ. The CDR3 sequence is 13 residues long. V was pared by 2 bases and J by 4 bases, with 10 bases between. The CDR3 DNA is TGCGCCAGCAGCTTTGCGACAGATTACGAGCAGTACTTC. Its translation is CASSFATDYEQYF.

The chain couples TRBV7-9 to TRBJ2-3; 12 bases match TRBD2. Germline V gene data show CDR1 as SEHNR and CDR2 as FQNEAQ (reference sequence). J was trimmed by 3 bases and V by 3 bases; bases with no gene match: 4. The CDR3 runs 16 residues. CDR3 sequence reads: CASSFLTSGRTDTQYF. CDR3 in DNA: TGTGCCAGCAGCTTCCTGACTAGCGGGAGAACAGATACGCAGTATTTT.

The J gene is TRBJ1-5, the V gene TRBV2, with TRBD1 identical over 7 bases. CDR1 SNHLY and CDR2 FYNNEI come from the germline V gene. This CDR3 contains 15 residues. V shed 4 bases and J 7 bases; nucleotides not matched to a gene: 10. DNA for the CDR3: TGTGCCAGCAGTGGACAGGGACCTCTTAAACAGCCCCAGCATTTT. It encodes CASSGQGPLKQPQHF.

This sequence joins TRBV27 and TRBJ2-1, with 7 bases lining up with TRBD1. Trimming at V came to 3 bases and at J to 0 bases, leaving 2 bases not matched to a gene. Germline V CDR1 and CDR2: MNHEY, SMNVEV (reference sequence). The CDR3 extends over 15 amino acids. The DNA of the CDR3 is TGTGCCAGCAGTTTTGACAGGGTCTCCTACAATGAGCAGTTCTTC. Its translation is CASSFDRVSYNEQFF.

About this clone: Additional DNA sequences in this sample encode the identical CDR3. The CDR3 DNA reads TGTGCCAGCAGCTGGGGACAGGGGGACTACGAGCAGTACTTC. Its translation: CASSWGQGDYEQYF. The chain joins TRBV7-9 to TRBJ2-7; 11 positions match TRBD1. Germline V gene data show CDR1 as SEHNR and CDR2 as FQNEAQ (reference sequence). CDR3 size: 14 residues. Germline trimming cut 4 bases from V and 3 bases from J; bases unmatched to any gene: 2.

This chain links TRBV27 with TRBJ2-5; 9 bases match TRBD2. J lost 6 bases, V lost 1 base, and 6 bases had no gene match. Germline V gives CDR1 MNHEY, CDR2 SMNVEV (reference sequence). The CDR3 covers 15 residues. CDR3 amino acids: CASSLYSGSGKTQYF. CDR3 DNA sequence: TGTGCCAGCAGTTTATATAGCGGGAGTGGGAAGACCCAGTACTTC.